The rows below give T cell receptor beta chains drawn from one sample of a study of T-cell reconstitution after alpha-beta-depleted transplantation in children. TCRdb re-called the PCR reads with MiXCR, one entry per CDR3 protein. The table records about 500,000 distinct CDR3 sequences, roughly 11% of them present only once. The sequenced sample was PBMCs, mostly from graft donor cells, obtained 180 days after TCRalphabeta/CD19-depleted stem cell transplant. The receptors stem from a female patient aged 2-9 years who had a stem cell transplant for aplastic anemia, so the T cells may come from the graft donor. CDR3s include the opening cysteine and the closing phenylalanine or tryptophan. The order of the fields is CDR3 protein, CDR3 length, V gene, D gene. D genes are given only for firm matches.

CASSDGGGGTDTQYF | 15 | TRBV7-3 | NA
CSARIVASYEQYF | 13 | TRBV20-1 | NA
CASRGLAGGPDTQYF | 15 | TRBV3-1 | TRBD2
CASSSLEGYSTDTQYF | 16 | TRBV7-9 | NA
CASSLYSDTQYF | 12 | TRBV7-2 | NA
CASSFRTGSGYTF | 13 | TRBV7-6 | TRBD1
CASSPGLDIYEQYF | 14 | TRBV7-2 | TRBD2
CASSFTTGYTEAFF | 14 | TRBV12-3/TRBV12-4 | NA
CATSDAGTGRYNEQFF | 16 | TRBV24-1 | TRBD1
CASSLAVHTEAFF | 13 | TRBV12-3/TRBV12-4 | NA
CAISEWGISGNTIYF | 15 | TRBV10-3 | NA
CASSPAPRTGANVLTF | 16 | TRBV28 | NA
CAWSVLGSPDTQYF | 14 | TRBV30 | NA
CASSLGPRVGETQYF | 15 | TRBV7-9 | NA
CSARDPGLTAGGGELFF | 17 | TRBV20-1 | TRBD2
CATSDFQSNQPQHF | 14 | TRBV24-1 | NA
CASSLIPGHLSSYNEQFF | 18 | TRBV11-2 | NA
CATKQGFLEKLFF | 13 | TRBV19 | TRBD1
CASSQEGYSRAKNIQYF | 17 | TRBV4-2 | NA
CASSFQGNEQFF | 12 | TRBV7-2 | NA
CASSLGLRDRQNNEQFF | 17 | TRBV5-1 | TRBD1
CASSPGTGGPYGYTF | 15 | TRBV5-6 | TRBD1
CASDRTGTEAFF | 12 | TRBV28 | NA
CASSENRDEQYF | 12 | TRBV10-1 | NA
CASSYGRGGTDTQYF | 15 | TRBV6-2/TRBV6-3 | NA
CASSLVSGQQFF | 12 | TRBV7-2 | NA
CSAKSGGLAGEQETQYF | 17 | TRBV20-1 | TRBD2
CASSHGLAVRRDEQFF | 16 | TRBV6-2/TRBV6-3 | TRBD2
CASSYGYVRKRELDNEQFF | 19 | TRBV6-2/TRBV6-3 | TRBD2
CASTGQGMNTEAFF | 14 | TRBV18 | TRBD1
CTSSLVVGQGYSNQPQHF | 18 | TRBV12-3/TRBV12-4 | TRBD1
CASSQDWAPGGWELFF | 16 | TRBV4-3 | NA
CSARGAGLGGYEQYF | 15 | TRBV20-1 | TRBD2
CASSLGVQGETQYF | 14 | TRBV5-4 | NA
CCASQIHEQFF | 11 | TRBV20-1 | NA
CAISPAGVYTEAFF | 14 | TRBV10-3 | NA
CASSLWGPNTGELFF | 15 | TRBV11-2 | NA
CASSFPRPNSGNTIYF | 16 | TRBV5-5 | NA
CASSLKRQGFWFSNQPQHF | 19 | TRBV28 | NA
CSARDYVHSNLGQYF | 15 | TRBV20-1 | NA
CASSLYSGTQKFF | 13 | TRBV27 | NA
CASSPGGYLMNTEAFF | 16 | TRBV7-9 | NA
CASSGTTGQGVGSNQPQHF | 19 | TRBV12-3/TRBV12-4 | TRBD1
CSPKLGLKQLEQFF | 14 | TRBV20-1 | NA
CASSGMGEQFF | 11 | TRBV25-1 | NA
CASSLNRRLTGNTIYF | 16 | TRBV7-8 | NA
CSVVRGAANYGYTF | 14 | TRBV29-1 | NA
CASKAGGGYTGELFF | 15 | TRBV2 | TRBD2
CSQPGLAGELNEQFF | 15 | TRBV20-1 | TRBD2
CSARQGAPNTGELFF | 15 | TRBV20-1 | TRBD1
CSAEQGVGLALTDTQYF | 17 | TRBV29-1 | TRBD2
CASSFAPWPGVNNEQFF | 17 | TRBV5-1 | NA
CASSFVGLAGVVETQYF | 17 | TRBV7-9 | TRBD2
CASSLDGSTDTQYF | 14 | TRBV5-1 | NA
CASRPGQGIADTQYF | 15 | TRBV6-4 | TRBD1
CASSYKSASYEQYF | 14 | TRBV6-5 | NA